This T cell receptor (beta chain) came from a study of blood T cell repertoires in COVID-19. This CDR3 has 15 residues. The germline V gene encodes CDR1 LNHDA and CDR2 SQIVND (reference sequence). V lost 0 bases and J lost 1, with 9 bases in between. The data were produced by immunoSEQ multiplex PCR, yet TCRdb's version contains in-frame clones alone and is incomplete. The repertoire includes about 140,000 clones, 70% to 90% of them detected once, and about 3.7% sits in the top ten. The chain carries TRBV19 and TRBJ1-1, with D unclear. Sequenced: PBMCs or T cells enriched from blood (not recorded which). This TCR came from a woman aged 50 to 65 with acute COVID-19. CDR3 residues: CASSIDRRQNTEAFF. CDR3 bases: TGTGCCAGTAGTATAGATCGGCGGCAGAACACTGAAGCTTTCTTT.